This T cell receptor (beta chain) emerged from a study of control samples from healthy donors and cancer patients. Profiling relied on immunoSEQ multiplex PCR, and the TCRdb table lists in-frame clones only, not all of them. The table shows 85,000 to 95,000 clones, with roughly four fifths occurring only once. The ends lost 1 base at V and 9 bases at J; junction bases unmatched: 3. The CDR3 totals 13 residues. The germline V gene has CDR1 KGHSH and CDR2 LQKENI. This receptor was taken from an older woman in good health. The sequenced sample consisted of blood. The chain joins TRBV18 to TRBJ2-3, with 8 nucleotides matching TRBD1. This chain's CDR3 is CASSPQDRETQYF. The CDR3 bases are TGTGCCAGCTCACCACAGGACAGGGAGACGCAGTATTTT.